The source of this T cell receptor (beta chain) is a study of cytomegalovirus exposure and HLA in healthy donors. Per germline, CDR1 MNHEY and CDR2 SMNVEV (reference sequence). The CDR3 is 13 amino acids. Trimming stripped 3 bases from V and 3 bases from J, with 5 bases between. Study results and caveats: What TCR beta sequences reportedly achieved was accurate prediction of HLA-A and HLA-B alleles in most subjects. Reports described diagnosis of cytomegalovirus status by the classifier as highly specific and sensitive. Most TCR beta V segments were productive about 87% or about 30% of the time in an earlier analysis.

Concerning this clone itself: Its matching antigen is unknown.

In the PCR, 60 Vbeta and 13 Jbeta primers were used. Authors' analysis steps: Around 10 million of the roughly 80 million unique TCR beta chains counted in a later analysis were shared. The table came from immunoSEQ multiplex PCR; TCRdb's copy has only in-frame clones and leaves some out. V and J calls and clone size come straight from that table; D and trimming were deduced from the DNA. The sample contains around 120,000 clones, roughly three quarters of which appear only once. This TCR derives from a woman under 30 in good health and CMV-seronegative. The sample was PBMCs. This sequence joins TRBV27 and TRBJ1-4; D might be TRBD1 (5 bases). Here the CDR3 reads CASSLGPNEKLFF. DNA for the CDR3: TGTGCCAGCAGTTTGGGGCCTAATGAAAAACTGTTTTTT.